This T cell receptor beta chain was captured by sequencing in a study of blood T cell repertoires in COVID-19. TCRdb's copy holds only in-frame clones and misses some; the assay was immunoSEQ multiplex PCR. The sample gives around 200,000 clones, about 90% of which show up once; 1.9% is in the top ten. CDR1 SGHNT and CDR2 YYREEE come from the germline V gene (reference sequence). This CDR3 region has 15 residues. V shed 3 bases and J 1 base; nucleotides not matched to a gene: 2. The TCR originated in a middle-aged man with active or convalescent COVID-19. The specimen was peripheral blood. The chain uses TRBV5-4 and TRBJ1-5, with 9 bases aligning to TRBD1. This CDR3 reads CASSWGTGSNQPQHF. The CDR3 DNA is TGTGCCAGCAGCTGGGGGACAGGGAGCAATCAGCCCCAGCATTTT.